This TCR beta chain was profiled in a study of blood T cell repertoires in COVID-19. Study summary: Whether acute or convalescent, the COVID-19 samples came from the United States, Italy and Spain.

Libraries were prepared by immunoSEQ multiplex PCR; TCRdb keeps only in-frame clonotypes and omits some of them. The sample lists around 230,000 clones, approximately 82% occurring once. Clinical history as reported by participants underpinned cohort assignment. Among Cohort 3 donors, those recovered had two negative PCRs, clearance, or symptom resolution. The sequence derives from a middle-aged man who had recovered from COVID-19. Material for sequencing was PBMCs or T cells enriched from blood (not recorded which).

This chain's CDR3 is CASSLTSGLTDTQYF. The CDR3 bases are TGTGCCAGCAGTTTAACTAGCGGGCTGACAGATACGCAGTATTTT. The chain uses TRBV28 and TRBJ2-3; TRBD2 agrees at 9 bases. There are 15 residues in the CDR3. Germline V gene sequence: CDR1 MDHEN, CDR2 SYDVKM. Trimming cost V 2 bases and J 3 bases; bases outside gene matches: 3.